This T cell receptor (beta chain) was profiled in a study of regulatory T cells in long-lasting Graves disease. With iRepertoire HTBI primers and Arm-PCR of CDR3 regions, TCR beta libraries were built. TCRdb used MiXCR to reprocess the multiplex PCR reads, holding one entry per CDR3 protein. The sample holds about 430,000 distinct CDR3 sequences, roughly a fifth seen once. General observations from the study: Investigators studied peripheral blood only, not thyroid tissue. Relative to new patients (roughly 900), persistent patients exhibited greater sharing of public clonotypes (about 3,000).

This clonotype was seen many times. The target antigen is unknown. Time point reported: persistent/refractory GD, antithyroid drugs over 5 years with positive TRAb. The TCR library used RNA extracted from PBMCs. This sample comprised peripheral blood mononuclear cells (PBMCs), obtained when the disease was refractory, from a patient treated with antithyroid drugs. This sequence originates from a female donor with Graves disease.

CDR3 bases: TGTGCCTGGACAGAAATTGGAAAATGGGGCTACACCTTC. Encoded protein: CAWTEIGKWGYTF. The chain recombines TRBV30 with TRBJ1-2; D call uncertain. The CDR3 loop spans 13 amino acids. CDR1 is GTSNPN, CDR2 SVGIG, per germline (reference sequence). V lost 4 bases and J 8 bases, leaving 17 bases between the germline ends.